The 27 T cell receptor beta chains listed next were all sequenced from one sample in a study of response to subunit inactivated influenza vaccine. A single record per CDR3 protein comes from TCRdb applying MiXCR to the RT-PCR reads. Of approximately 230,000 distinct CDR3 sequences in the sample, more than 10% were seen once. The sample was non-naive T cells sorted from PBMCs, taken about 14 days before vaccination. The receptor source for this set is a man in his forties or fifties who received an inactivated influenza vaccine.

The chain links TRBV20-1 to TRBJ2-3, with a tentative D call TRBD2 (5 bases). Germline V gene sequence: CDR1 DFQATT, CDR2 SNEGSKA (reference sequence). V lost 3 bases, J lost 2 bases, and 18 bases lay in between. The CDR3 length is 16 residues. CDR3 amino acids: CSASPRLALPTDTQYF. As DNA, the CDR3 is TGCAGTGCTAGTCCCCGCCTAGCCCTGCCCACAGATACGCAGTATTTT.

The chain uses TRBV5-1 and TRBJ2-1; 11 bases align to TRBD2. V lost 2 bases, J lost 6 bases, and 4 bases stayed unmatched. The CDR3 sequence is 15 residues long. Germline V CDR1 and CDR2: SGHRS, YFSETQ. CDR3 sequence (DNA): TGCGCCAGCAGCTTAACTACTAGCGGGAGCAATGAGCAGTTCTTC. Protein sequence: CASSLTTSGSNEQFF.

The chain uses TRBV7-8 and TRBJ1-2, with D hard to call. Between the trimmed V and J ends, which lost 4 bases and 6 bases, there was a span of 15 bases. The germline CDR1 and CDR2 sequences are SGHVS and FQNEAQ. CDR3 length: 14 residues. CDR3 DNA sequence: TGTGCCAGCAGCTCACCAGGAGGTGGAGATGGCTACACCTTC. Translation gives CASSSPGGGDGYTF.

In its sample, this clonotype was seen many times. V usage is TRBV9 and J usage is TRBJ2-5; the D is unclear. This CDR3 spans 12 amino acids. The V and J ends lost 0 bases and 8 bases respectively, with 8 bases between them. The germline CDR1 and CDR2 sequences are SGDLS and YYNGEE. CDR3 bases: TGTGCCAGCAGCGTAGAGTCAGATACCCAGTACTTC. Translation gives CASSVESDTQYF.

This clonotype was seen just once. This chain links TRBV1 with TRBJ2-6. TRBV1 is shown as a pseudogene. CDR3 length: 15 residues. The CDR3 region is CASSQDPTGANVLTF. Written as DNA, the CDR3 is TGCGCCAGCAGTCAGGACCCCACTGGGGCCAACGTCCTGACTTTC.

In its sample, this clonotype was seen a few times. The rearrangement uses TRBV24-1 and TRBJ1-5; D perhaps matches TRBD1 (5 bases). Germline lookup yields CDR1 KGHDR and CDR2 SFDVKD. Trimming cost V 9 bases and J 10 bases, with 18 bases left between them. This CDR3 has 13 amino acids. CDR3 bases: TGTGCCACCCAATCCGGACCGGGGCACCCCCAGCATTTT. It translates to CATQSGPGHPQHF.

This clonotype was observed a few times. This rearrangement joins TRBV5-1 to TRBJ2-1; 11 bases are a match to TRBD2. Germline CDR1 is SGHRS and CDR2 is YFSETQ. The CDR3 runs 15 residues. Trimming cost V 2 bases and J 8 bases; bases outside gene matches: 6. CDR3 nucleotides: TGCGCCAGCAGCTTTGTGATAGCGGGGGGGGATGAGCAGTTCTTC. Its protein is CASSFVIAGGDEQFF.

This clonotype came up a few times. The chain is built from TRBV5-1 and TRBJ2-6, with D hard to call. The CDR3 has 15 amino acids. CDR1 SGHRS and CDR2 YFSETQ come from the germline V gene. Deletions cut 1 base from V and 0 bases from J, with 5 bases between. CDR3 residues: CASSLLSSGANVLTF. CDR3 sequence (DNA): TGCGCCAGCAGCTTGCTGAGCTCTGGGGCCAACGTCCTGACTTTC.

This clonotype was recorded many times. This sequence joins TRBV5-1 and TRBJ2-5; D unresolved. The CDR3 consists of 16 residues. Germline values: CDR1 SGHRS, CDR2 YFSETQ. Between the trimmed V and J ends, which lost 4 bases and 2 bases, there was a span of 18 bases. The CDR3 nucleotides are TGCGCCAGCAGCCAAGCGACGGGCAGACAACAAGAGACCCAGTACTTC. Residues: CASSQATGRQQETQYF.

This chain uses TRBV4-3 with TRBJ1-1; D perhaps matches TRBD1 (5 bases). This CDR3 is 16 amino acids long. V was clipped by 1 base and J by 6 bases, with 18 bases between them. Germline assignment: CDR1 LGHNA and CDR2 YSLEER. The CDR3 is CASSQGLGKGASEAFF. Here the CDR3 DNA reads TGCGCCAGCAGCCAAGGGCTAGGTAAAGGGGCCTCTGAAGCTTTCTTT.

This clonotype was observed many times. J is TRBJ2-1 and V is TRBV5-1; 7 nucleotides align to TRBD1. The junction had 2 bases not matched to a gene; V was cut back by 2 bases and J by 3 bases. Germline CDR1 SGHRS, CDR2 YFSETQ. This CDR3 spans 14 amino acids. The CDR3 is CASSFRDSYNEQFF. Written as DNA, the CDR3 is TGCGCCAGCAGCTTCCGGGACAGCTACAATGAGCAGTTCTTC. Looking up the rest from reference TRBV5-1 and TRBJ2-1 gives the full variable domain: KAGVTQTPRYLIKTRGQQVTLSCSPISGHRSVSWYQQTPGQGLQFLFEYFSETQRNKGNFPGRFSGRQFSNSRSEMNVSTLELGDSALYLCASSFRDSYNEQFFGPGTRLTVL.

This clonotype occurred many times. This CDR3 is CASSRGWTEAFF. DNA for the CDR3: TGTGCCAGCAGTCGGGGGTGGACTGAAGCTTTCTTT. The chain employs TRBV2 and TRBJ1-1; TRBD1 is a possible D gene (5 bases). The germline CDR1 and CDR2 sequences are SNHLY and FYNNEI. The ends were cut back, 5 bases at V and 5 bases at J, with 9 bases in the middle. The length of the CDR3 is 12 residues.

Many counts were recorded for this clonotype. The V and J genes are TRBV7-9 and TRBJ1-1; D is uncertain. V dropped 5 bases and J dropped 2 bases, with 6 bases sitting between them. The germline gives CDR1 SEHNR, CDR2 FQNEAQ (reference sequence). The length of the CDR3 is 12 residues. The CDR3: CASSQVNTEAFF. In nucleotides, the CDR3 is TGTGCCAGCAGCCAAGTTAACACTGAAGCTTTCTTT. The whole variable domain, remainder taken from reference TRBV7-9 and TRBJ1-1, is DTGVSQNPRHKITKRGQNVTFRCDPISEHNRLYWYRQTLGQGPEFLTYFQNEAQLEKSRLLSDRFSAERPKGSFSTLEIQRTEQGDSAMYLCASSQVNTEAFFGQGTRLTVV.

The J gene is TRBJ2-2, the V gene TRBV4-3; 7 bases line up with TRBD1. V lost 1 base and J lost 8; bases outside the gene matches: 7. Germline V gene lookup returns CDR1 LGHNA and CDR2 YSLEER. This CDR3 is built from 15 residues. CDR3 in DNA: TGCGCCAGCAGCCAAGGACAGGGCGGAGGAGGGGAGCTGTTTTTT. It translates to CASSQGQGGGGELFF.

The chain joins TRBV11-2 to TRBJ2-1; TRBD2 might be the D (6 bases). The CDR3 spans 14 residues. Germline lookup yields CDR1 SGHAT and CDR2 FQNNGV. Trimming took off 5 bases at V and 8 bases at J, with 16 bases between the two ends. The CDR3 here is CASSDLSGVHEQFF. The CDR3 DNA reads TGTGCCAGCAGCGATCTTAGCGGTGTCCATGAGCAGTTCTTC.

In this sample, this clonotype turned up many times. The chain couples TRBV20-1 to TRBJ1-2; perhaps TRBD1 as D (5 bases). This CDR3 contains 14 residues. V gave up 4 bases and J gave up 7 bases, with 19 bases separating them. The V gene's germline CDR1 is DFQATT and CDR2 SNEGSKA (reference sequence). The CDR3 bases are TGCAGTGCTACCCGGACACCTAAATCATCTGGCTACACCTTC. It specifies CSATRTPKSSGYTF.

The chain employs TRBV2 and TRBJ2-1; D call uncertain. The ends were cut back, 6 bases at V and 11 bases at J, with 14 bases in the middle. The CDR3 is made up of 12 amino acids. Germline V gene sequence: CDR1 SNHLY, CDR2 FYNNEI. CDR3 sequence reads: CASRPDSAKQFF. The DNA for the CDR3 is TGTGCCAGCAGGCCTGACTCGGCCAAGCAGTTCTTC.

The chain joins TRBV28 to TRBJ1-6, with D hard to call. Looked up from germline, CDR1 is MDHEN and CDR2 is SYDVKM. Trimming removed 3 bases from V and 0 bases from J, with 18 bases in between. The CDR3 has 19 residues. The CDR3: CASSLASTYRSSYNSPLHF. The CDR3, as DNA: TGTGCCAGCAGTTTGGCGTCAACTTATAGGAGCTCCTATAATTCACCCCTCCACTTT.

At least ten counts were recorded for this clonotype. The V gene is TRBV9, the J gene TRBJ2-3; tentative D call: TRBD2 (7 bases). The CDR3 extends over 15 amino acids. The germline V gene encodes CDR1 SGDLS and CDR2 YYNGEE. Trimming cost V 0 bases and J 1 base, with 9 bases left between them. For the CDR3, the DNA is TGTGCCAGCAGCGTAGGCGGGGGCCGCACAGATACGCAGTATTTT. This gives the protein CASSVGGGRTDTQYF.

This clonotype came up a few times. The J gene is TRBJ2-7, the V gene TRBV7-9; 10 bases agree with TRBD2. Germline loops: CDR1 SEHNR, CDR2 FQNEAQ (reference sequence). Trimming cost V 4 bases and J 3 bases; bases outside gene matches: 6. This CDR3 region has 15 residues. CDR3 sequence (DNA): TGTGCCAGCAGCTCGGTAGCGGGGGGCCGCTACGAGCAGTACTTC. It is translated as CASSSVAGGRYEQYF.

This clonotype has at least ten counts. The CDR3 DNA reads as TGCAGTGCCTTAGATAGCGGGCTTATCGAGCAGTACTTC. It is translated as CSALDSGLIEQYF. The chain has TRBV20-1 and TRBJ2-7; 7 bases are a match to TRBD2. The germline V gene has CDR1 DFQATT and CDR2 SNEGSKA (reference sequence). Trimming at V came to 6 bases and at J to 6 bases, leaving 11 bases not matched to a gene. The CDR3 spans 13 residues.

The V call is TRBV20-1, the J call TRBJ2-3, with D unresolved. CDR1 and CDR2 (germline): DFQATT, SNEGSKA (reference sequence). CDR3 length: 15 amino acids. The V end lost 0 bases, the J end lost 0 bases, and 10 bases lay between the germline ends. The CDR3 sequence is CSARDPSSSTDTQYF. The DNA for the CDR3 is TGCAGTGCTAGAGATCCTTCCTCTAGCACAGATACGCAGTATTTT.

The chain carries TRBV15 and TRBJ2-1; unclear D gene. Trimming took 1 base from V and 8 from J, leaving 6 bases between them. Germline V lookup: CDR1 LNHNV, CDR2 YYDKDF (reference sequence). This CDR3 has 12 residues. DNA for the CDR3: TGTGCCACCAGCAGAGGGGGTCATGAGCAGTTCTTC. It is translated as CATSRGGHEQFF.

The chain uses TRBV11-2 and TRBJ1-1; D might be TRBD1 (5 bases). This CDR3 is built from 13 residues. Looked up from germline, CDR1 is SGHAT and CDR2 is FQNNGV. The V and J ends lost 0 bases and 7 bases respectively, with 9 bases between them. In DNA form, the CDR3 reads TGTGCCAGCAGCTTAGAGACAGTCCATGAAGCTTTCTTT. Its protein product is CASSLETVHEAFF.

This sequence joins TRBV12-3 or TRBV12-4 and TRBJ2-1; no definite D call. V shed 5 bases and J shed 0 bases, with 8 bases lying between them. This CDR3 spans 14 amino acids. CDR3 nucleotides: TGTGCCAGCAGTAAGTTGAGCTCCTACAATGAGCAGTTCTTC. The encoded protein is CASSKLSSYNEQFF.

This clonotype was found many times. J is TRBJ2-7 and V is TRBV10-2; TRBD1 matches 7 bases. The CDR3 extends over 14 amino acids. With V trimmed by 4 bases and J by 3 bases, 6 bases remained unmatched. The germline gives CDR1 WSHSY, CDR2 SAAADI. The CDR3 loop reads CASSGQGIFYEQYF. The CDR3 DNA sequence: TGCGCCAGCAGTGGACAGGGAATATTCTACGAGCAGTACTTC.

This clonotype has more than one count but fewer than ten. The CDR3 loop reads CASTTSAGLREQYF. CDR3 bases: TGTGCCAGCACCACGAGTGCGGGTCTCAGGGAGCAGTACTTC. This chain connects TRBV6-2 or TRBV6-3 to TRBJ2-7; possibly TRBD2 for D (5 bases). Germline assignment: CDR1 MNHEY and CDR2 SVGEGT. Trimming took off 7 bases at V and 7 bases at J, with 20 bases between the two ends. The CDR3 contains 14 residues.